The clone carrying this T cell receptor beta chain was detected ten times or more. Its antigen is undetermined. With 3 bases removed from V and 0 bases from J, the gap between germline ends came to 12 bases. The CDR3 totals 16 residues. Germline V gene data show CDR1 as SEHNR and CDR2 as FQNEAQ (reference sequence). The data were taken from a study of spatial heterogeneity in lung cancer. General study findings and limits: Ubiquitous, expanded tumor-derived TCRs were more frequently observed in blood at resection than at follow-up.

The time point here: blood at routine non-recurrence follow-up after resection. Unsorted whole RNA from tumor, nontumor lung or frozen PBMC underwent sequencing. From the 5' RACE reads, TCRdb called clonotypes with MiXCR, one entry per CDR3 protein. The table shows roughly 120,000 distinct CDR3 sequences, with more than 10% occurring only once. This chain joins TRBV7-9 and TRBJ1-3, with a possible D match to TRBD1 (5 bases). The starting material was PBMCs, obtained at follow-up. This TCR derives from a male donor with early-stage non-small cell lung cancer. CDR3 bases: TGTGCCAGCAGCTTGGGACCGGATCTCTCTGGAAACACCATATATTTT. Translating it yields CASSLGPDLSGNTIYF.